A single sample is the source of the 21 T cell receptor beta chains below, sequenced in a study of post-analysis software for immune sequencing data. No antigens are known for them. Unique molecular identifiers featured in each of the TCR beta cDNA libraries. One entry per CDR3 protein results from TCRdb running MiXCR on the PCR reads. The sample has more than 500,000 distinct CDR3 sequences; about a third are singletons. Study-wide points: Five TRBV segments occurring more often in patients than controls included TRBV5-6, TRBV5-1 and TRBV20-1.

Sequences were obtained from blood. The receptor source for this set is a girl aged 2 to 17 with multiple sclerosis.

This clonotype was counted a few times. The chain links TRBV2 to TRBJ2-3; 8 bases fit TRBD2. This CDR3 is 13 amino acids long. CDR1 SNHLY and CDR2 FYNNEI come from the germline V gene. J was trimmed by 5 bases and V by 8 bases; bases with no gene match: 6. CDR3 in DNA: TGTGCCAGCCTGGGACTAGAGAAAGATACGCAGTATTTT. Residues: CASLGLEKDTQYF.

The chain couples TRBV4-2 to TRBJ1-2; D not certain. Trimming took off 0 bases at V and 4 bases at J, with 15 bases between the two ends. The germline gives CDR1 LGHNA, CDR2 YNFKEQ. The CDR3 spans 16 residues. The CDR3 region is CASSQDRREWSYGYTF. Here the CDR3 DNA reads TGTGCCAGCAGCCAAGACCGTCGGGAGTGGAGCTATGGCTACACCTTC.

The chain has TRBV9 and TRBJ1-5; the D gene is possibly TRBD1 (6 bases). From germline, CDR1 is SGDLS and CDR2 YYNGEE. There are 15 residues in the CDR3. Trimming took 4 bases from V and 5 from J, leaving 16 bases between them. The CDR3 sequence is CASSPGEGVYQPQHF. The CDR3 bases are TGTGCCAGCAGCCCGGGGGAGGGGGTTTATCAGCCCCAGCATTTT.

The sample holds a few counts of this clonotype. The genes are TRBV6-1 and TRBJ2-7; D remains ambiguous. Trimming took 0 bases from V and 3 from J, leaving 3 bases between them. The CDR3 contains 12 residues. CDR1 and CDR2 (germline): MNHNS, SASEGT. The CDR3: CASSEAGYEQYF. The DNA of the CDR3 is TGTGCCAGCAGTGAAGCGGGCTACGAGCAGTACTTC.

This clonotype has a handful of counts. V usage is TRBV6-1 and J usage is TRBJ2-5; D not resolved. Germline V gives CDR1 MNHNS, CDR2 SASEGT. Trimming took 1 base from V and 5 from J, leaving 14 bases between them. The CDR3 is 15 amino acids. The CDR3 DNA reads TGTGCCAGCAGTGAAGGTGTCACAAGGGTGGAGACCCAGTACTTC. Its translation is CASSEGVTRVETQYF.

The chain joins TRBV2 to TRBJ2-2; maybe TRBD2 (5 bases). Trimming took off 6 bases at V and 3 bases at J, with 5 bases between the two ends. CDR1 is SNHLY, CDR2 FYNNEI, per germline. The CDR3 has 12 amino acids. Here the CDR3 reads CASRGDTGELFF. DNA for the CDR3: TGTGCCAGCAGGGGAGACACCGGGGAGCTGTTTTTT.

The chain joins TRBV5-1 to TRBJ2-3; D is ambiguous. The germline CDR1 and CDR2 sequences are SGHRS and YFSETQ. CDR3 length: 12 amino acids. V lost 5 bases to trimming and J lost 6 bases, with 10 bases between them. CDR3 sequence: CASSHPLDTQYF. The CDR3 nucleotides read TGCGCCAGCAGTCACCCTTTGGATACGCAGTATTTT.

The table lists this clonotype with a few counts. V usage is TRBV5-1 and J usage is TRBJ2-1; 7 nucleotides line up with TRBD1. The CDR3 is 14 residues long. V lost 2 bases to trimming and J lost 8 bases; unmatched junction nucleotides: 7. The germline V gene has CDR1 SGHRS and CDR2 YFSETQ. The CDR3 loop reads CASSLLQGLDEQFF. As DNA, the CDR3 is TGCGCCAGCAGCTTATTACAGGGGTTGGATGAGCAGTTCTTC.

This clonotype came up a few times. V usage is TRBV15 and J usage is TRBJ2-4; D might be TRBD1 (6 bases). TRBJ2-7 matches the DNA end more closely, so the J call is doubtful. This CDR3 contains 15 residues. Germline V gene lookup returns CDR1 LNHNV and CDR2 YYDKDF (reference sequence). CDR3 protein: CATSRDLTGGYEQYF. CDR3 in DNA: TGTGCCACCAGCAGAGATTTGACAGGTGGATACGAGCAGTACTTC.

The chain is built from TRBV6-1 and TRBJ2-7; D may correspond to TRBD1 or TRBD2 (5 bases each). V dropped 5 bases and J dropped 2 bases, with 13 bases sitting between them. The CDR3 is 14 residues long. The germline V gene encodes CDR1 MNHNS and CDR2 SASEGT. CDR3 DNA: TGTGCCAGCAGTCCTCGTGGGGGTGCCTACGAGCAGTACTTC. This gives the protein CASSPRGGAYEQYF.

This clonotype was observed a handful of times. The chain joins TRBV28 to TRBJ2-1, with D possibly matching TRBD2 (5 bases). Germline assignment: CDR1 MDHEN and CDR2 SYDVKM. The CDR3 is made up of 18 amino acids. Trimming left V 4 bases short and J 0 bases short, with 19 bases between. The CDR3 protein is CASSSLPSSLSSYNEQFF. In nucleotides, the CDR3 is TGTGCCAGCAGTTCGCTGCCCTCTAGCCTAAGCTCCTACAATGAGCAGTTCTTC. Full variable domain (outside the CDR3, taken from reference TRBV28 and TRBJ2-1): DVKVTQSSRYLVKRTGEKVFLECVQDMDHENMFWYRQDPGLGLRLIYFSYDVKMKEKGDIPEGYSVSREKKERFSLILESASTNQTSMYLCASSSLPSSLSSYNEQFFGPGTRLTVL.

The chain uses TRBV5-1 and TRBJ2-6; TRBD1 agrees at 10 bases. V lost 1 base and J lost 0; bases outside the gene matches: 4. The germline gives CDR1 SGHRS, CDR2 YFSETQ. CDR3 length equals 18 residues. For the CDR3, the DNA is TGCGCCAGCAGCTTGAGGACAGGGGGTACCTCTGGGGCCAACGTCCTGACTTTC. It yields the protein CASSLRTGGTSGANVLTF.

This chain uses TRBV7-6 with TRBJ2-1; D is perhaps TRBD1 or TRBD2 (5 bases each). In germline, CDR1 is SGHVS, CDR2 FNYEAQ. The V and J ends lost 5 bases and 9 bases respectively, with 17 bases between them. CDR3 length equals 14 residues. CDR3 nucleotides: TGTGCCAGCAGCCCAGCCCGGGACCTTCTTGAGCAGTTCTTC. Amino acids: CASSPARDLLEQFF.

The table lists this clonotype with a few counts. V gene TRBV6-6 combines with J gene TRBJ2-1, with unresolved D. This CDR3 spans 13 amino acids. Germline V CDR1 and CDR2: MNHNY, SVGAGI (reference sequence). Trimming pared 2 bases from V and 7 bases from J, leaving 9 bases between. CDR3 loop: CASSYREANEQFF. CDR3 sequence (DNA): TGTGCCAGCAGTTACAGGGAAGCAAATGAGCAGTTCTTC.

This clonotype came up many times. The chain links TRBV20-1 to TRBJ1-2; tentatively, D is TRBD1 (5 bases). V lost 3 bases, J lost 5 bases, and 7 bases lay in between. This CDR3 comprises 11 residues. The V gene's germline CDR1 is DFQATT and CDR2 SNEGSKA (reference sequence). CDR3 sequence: CSASGGYGYTF. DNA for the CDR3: TGCAGTGCTAGCGGGGGATATGGCTACACCTTC.

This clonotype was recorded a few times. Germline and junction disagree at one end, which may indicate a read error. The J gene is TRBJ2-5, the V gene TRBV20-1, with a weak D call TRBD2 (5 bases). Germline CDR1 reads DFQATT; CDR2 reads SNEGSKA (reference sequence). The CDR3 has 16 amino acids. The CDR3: CSAGEPPTGPAGTQYF. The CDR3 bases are TGCAGTGCTGGAGAACCTCCGACGGGCCCGGCGGGGACCCAGTACTTC.

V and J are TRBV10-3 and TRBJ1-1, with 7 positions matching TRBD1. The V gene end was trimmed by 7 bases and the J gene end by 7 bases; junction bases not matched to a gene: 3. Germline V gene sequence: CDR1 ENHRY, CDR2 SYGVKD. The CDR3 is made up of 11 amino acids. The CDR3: CAIKRTGEAFF. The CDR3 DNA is TGTGCCATCAAAAGGACAGGTGAAGCTTTCTTT.

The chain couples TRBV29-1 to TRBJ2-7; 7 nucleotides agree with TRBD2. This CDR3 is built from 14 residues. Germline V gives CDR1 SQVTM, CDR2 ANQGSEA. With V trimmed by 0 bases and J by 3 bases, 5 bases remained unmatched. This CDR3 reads CSVEEGGLGYEQYF. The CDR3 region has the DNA TGCAGCGTTGAAGAGGGAGGGTTAGGCTACGAGCAGTACTTC.

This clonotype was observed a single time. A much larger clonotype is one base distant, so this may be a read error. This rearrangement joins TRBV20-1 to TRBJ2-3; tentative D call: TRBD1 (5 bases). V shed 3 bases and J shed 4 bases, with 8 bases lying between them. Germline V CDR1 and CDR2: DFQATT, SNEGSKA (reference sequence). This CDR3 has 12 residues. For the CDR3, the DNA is TGCAGTGCTAGTAAGGGGCCAGATACGCAGTATTTT. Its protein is CSASKGPDTQYF.

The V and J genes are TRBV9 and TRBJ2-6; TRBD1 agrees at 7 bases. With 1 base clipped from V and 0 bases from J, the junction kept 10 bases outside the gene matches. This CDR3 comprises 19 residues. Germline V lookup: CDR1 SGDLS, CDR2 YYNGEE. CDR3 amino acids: CASSVQWGTAFSGANVLTF. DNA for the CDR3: TGTGCCAGCAGCGTACAGTGGGGGACAGCCTTCTCTGGGGCCAACGTCCTGACTTTC.

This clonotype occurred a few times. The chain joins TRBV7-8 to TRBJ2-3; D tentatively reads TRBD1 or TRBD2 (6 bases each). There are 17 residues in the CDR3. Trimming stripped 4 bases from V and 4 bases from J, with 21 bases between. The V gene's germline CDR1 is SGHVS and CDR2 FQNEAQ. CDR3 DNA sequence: TGTGCCAGCAGCTCCGAATTCTTAGAGGGGGGCTCAGATACGCAGTATTTT. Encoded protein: CASSSEFLEGGSDTQYF.